The source of this TCR beta chain is a study of human T cells and chemical hapten exposure. Across the whole study: The use of 2% DPC on approximately 2 cm by approximately 2 cm of upper inner arm skin constituted sensitization. It was small differences in pooled library volume that mainly caused per-sample TCR yields to vary.

MiXCR, run by TCRdb on the RACE reads, gives a single entry per CDR3 protein. The data contain 300,000 to 450,000 distinct CDR3 sequences, 4.5% to 6% of them singletons. This clonotype was observed a handful of times. Regarding time point: pre-sensitization, week 0. Described treatment: therapeutic diphenylcyclopropenone sensitization with weekly scalp DPC. The donor pool consisted of alopecia patients aged 18 to 70 years, considered suitable for DPC. V dropped 8 bases and J dropped 1 base, with 11 bases sitting between them. The CDR3 length is 13 residues. Source: whole blood, taken in connection with sensitization to the hapten diphenylcyclopropenone (DPC). This clonotype originated in a woman aged 45-65 years with alopecia areata. Some clones in this sample may be carry-over from other donors' samples. The chain couples TRBV12-3 or TRBV12-4 to TRBJ2-5, with D unclear. CDR3 sequence reads: CASALMAQETQYF. For the CDR3, the DNA is TGTGCCAGCGCCCTAATGGCCCAAGAGACCCAGTACTTC.